This entry lists 23 T cell receptor beta chains sequenced from one sample in a study of cytotoxic CD8 clonotypes in ibrutinib-treated CLL. Measured with immunoSEQ multiplex PCR; TCRdb has only the in-frame clones, and not every one. The data hold about 57,000 clones, with over 55% observed a single time. The starting material was PBMCs, obtained after 24 months of ibrutinib treatment. The receptors here all came from a human donor with chronic lymphocytic leukemia.

The chain combines TRBV5-4 with TRBJ1-1, with D hard to call. The V gene lost 0 bases and the J gene lost 1 base, with 7 bases spanning the gap. This CDR3 is 14 amino acids long. From germline, CDR1 is SGHNT and CDR2 YYREEE (reference sequence). CDR3: CASSLVAGNTEAFF. The CDR3 DNA reads TGTGCCAGCAGCTTGGTGGCGGGGAACACTGAAGCTTTCTTT.

This clone was seen once. The chain uses TRBV6-1 and TRBJ2-7; 7 bases agree with TRBD1. Trimming removed 6 bases from V and 5 bases from J; junction bases left unmatched: 7. This CDR3 contains 13 residues. Germline CDR1 MNHNS, CDR2 SASEGT. The CDR3 DNA follows: TGTGCCAGCAGAAGACAGGGTGGCAACGAGCAGTACGTC. Protein: CASRRQGGNEQYV.

J is TRBJ2-1 and V is TRBV5-6; the match to TRBD2 covers 9 bases. The germline gives CDR1 SGHDT, CDR2 YYEEEE. The length of the CDR3 is 17 residues. V gave up 4 bases and J gave up 0 bases; unmatched junction bases: 8. CDR3: CASSLGTSPSSYNEQFF. The CDR3 nucleotides read TGTGCCAGCAGCCTCGGGACTAGCCCGAGCTCCTACAATGAGCAGTTCTTC.

The chain uses TRBV28 and TRBJ2-7; D unresolved. CDR3 length equals 12 residues. The germline gives CDR1 MDHEN, CDR2 SYDVKM. Trimming stripped 1 base from V and 4 bases from J, with 5 bases between. The CDR3 reads CASSLFLYEQYF. CDR3 bases: TGTGCCAGCAGTTTATTCCTATACGAGCAGTACTTC. The whole variable domain, remainder taken from reference TRBV28 and TRBJ2-7, is DVKVTQSSRYLVKRTGEKVFLECVQDMDHENMFWYRQDPGLGLRLIYFSYDVKMKEKGDIPEGYSVSREKKERFSLILESASTNQTSMYLCASSLFLYEQYFGPGTRLTVT.

The chain employs TRBV7-8 and TRBJ2-1, with D unclear. Germline CDR1 SGHVS, CDR2 FQNEAQ. The CDR3 contains 15 residues. Trimming removed 0 bases from V and 8 bases from J, with 14 bases in between. The CDR3 DNA follows: TGTGCCAGCAGCTTAGCTAGGCCAAGTACGGATGAGCAGTTCTTC. It is translated as CASSLARPSTDEQFF.

V and J are TRBV19 and TRBJ2-5; TRBD2 aligns across 11 bases. Germline assignment: CDR1 LNHDA and CDR2 SQIVND (reference sequence). The V segment lost 5 bases and the J segment 2 bases; nucleotides outside the gene matches: 7. The CDR3 is 16 residues long. CDR3 sequence: CASSPRVAGGQETQYF. In nucleotides, the CDR3 is TGTGCCAGTAGTCCACGAGTAGCGGGAGGGCAAGAGACCCAGTACTTC.

The rearrangement links TRBV27 to TRBJ2-1, with 12 bases that match TRBD2. CDR3 length: 20 amino acids. The trim removed 4 bases at V and 4 bases at J, leaving 17 bases unmatched. The germline CDR1 and CDR2 sequences are MNHEY and SMNVEV (reference sequence). The CDR3 spells CASSSPRLAGAPPIYNEQFF. For the CDR3, the DNA is TGTGCCAGCAGTTCACCCAGACTAGCGGGGGCCCCCCCGATATACAATGAGCAGTTCTTC.

This chain connects TRBV7-9 to TRBJ1-2, with TRBD1 as a possible D gene (5 bases). Trimming took 1 base from V and 6 from J, leaving 15 bases between them. The CDR3 has 15 amino acids. Germline lookup yields CDR1 SEHNR and CDR2 FQNEAQ (reference sequence). CDR3 region: CASSLDSGKIDGYTF. CDR3 sequence (DNA): TGTGCCAGCAGCTTAGACTCAGGGAAAATCGATGGCTACACCTTC.

This chain connects TRBV29-1 to TRBJ2-2; D may match TRBD1 or TRBD2 (5 bases each). The length of the CDR3 is 15 residues. V gave up 4 bases and J gave up 2 bases, with 14 bases separating them. Germline CDR1 SQVTM, CDR2 ANQGSEA. The CDR3 DNA reads TGCAGCGTTGGAGCCGGGGCCCCCAACACCGGGGAGCTGTTTTTT. Its protein is CSVGAGAPNTGELFF.

This clone was observed a few times. The rearrangement joins TRBV27 to TRBJ2-1, with D perhaps TRBD1 or TRBD2 (5 bases each). The CDR3 runs to 16 residues. Germline V gene lookup returns CDR1 MNHEY and CDR2 SMNVEV (reference sequence). The germline V and J ends were trimmed by 8 bases and 0 bases, with 17 bases remaining between them. DNA for the CDR3: TGTGCCAGCCGCCCCCGGGGCCTGAGCTCCTACAATGAGCAGTTCTTC. It encodes CASRPRGLSSYNEQFF.

In this sample, this clone turned up once. V usage is TRBV7-9 and J usage is TRBJ2-6; no reliable D call. Germline-derived CDR1 and CDR2 are SEHNR and FQNEAQ (reference sequence). The CDR3 has 15 amino acids. Trimming stripped 3 bases from V and 2 bases from J, with 8 bases between. As DNA, the CDR3 is TGTGCCAGCAGCTTCCAAAATGCTGGGGCCAACGTCCTGACTTTC. Amino acid sequence: CASSFQNAGANVLTF.

The sample holds many counts of this clone. The genes are TRBV27 and TRBJ1-2, with a possible D match to TRBD1 (6 bases). CDR1 is MNHEY and CDR2 is SMNVEV in the germline V gene (reference sequence). This CDR3 spans 15 amino acids. Trimming stripped 5 bases from V and 2 bases from J, with 15 bases between. This CDR3 reads CASSPGTKRNYGYTF. CDR3 DNA sequence: TGTGCCAGCAGTCCCGGGACAAAGCGCAACTATGGCTACACCTTC.

This rearrangement joins TRBV5-1 to TRBJ2-7; tentative D call: TRBD2 (5 bases). The length of the CDR3 is 15 residues. The germline V and J ends were trimmed by 0 bases and 3 bases, with 13 bases remaining between them. CDR1 SGHRS and CDR2 YFSETQ come from the germline V gene. The CDR3 loop is CASSLVRRGNYEQYF. Here the CDR3 DNA reads TGCGCCAGCAGCTTGGTTCGTCGGGGAAACTACGAGCAGTACTTC.

This chain connects TRBV18 to TRBJ2-7; 8 nucleotides match TRBD1. Germline assignment: CDR1 KGHSH and CDR2 LQKENI. The CDR3 length is 16 residues. V lost 0 bases to trimming and J lost 0 bases; unmatched junction nucleotides: 4. In DNA, the CDR3 is TGTGCCAGCTCACCACCGGGACAGGCTAGCTCCTACGAGCAGTACGTC. Translating gives CASSPPGQASSYEQYV.

This clone was picked up a small number of times. This chain links TRBV5-4 with TRBJ1-4; a weak D match, TRBD1 (5 bases). Germline assignment: CDR1 SGHNT and CDR2 YYREEE (reference sequence). The CDR3 is 14 residues long. With 2 bases removed from V and 8 bases from J, the gap between germline ends came to 13 bases. The CDR3 DNA is TGTGCCAGCAGCTTTAGGGGATCAGGGGAAAAACTGTTTTTT. This encodes CASSFRGSGEKLFF.

The gene calls are TRBV5-1 and TRBJ2-3; TRBD2 agrees at 9 bases. Per the germline V gene, CDR1 is SGHRS and CDR2 is YFSETQ. The V gene end was trimmed by 1 base and the J gene end by 6 bases; junction bases not matched to a gene: 6. This CDR3 is built from 15 residues. The CDR3 is CASSLWLAGTDTQYF. The CDR3 DNA sequence: TGCGCCAGCAGCTTGTGGCTAGCGGGGACCGATACGCAGTATTTT.

This clone has a handful of counts. The chain joins TRBV30 to TRBJ2-2; D remains unclear. The CDR3 sequence is 14 residues long. V lost 3 bases, J lost 3 bases, and 11 bases lay in between. CDR1 is GTSNPN, CDR2 SVGIG, per germline (reference sequence). The CDR3 loop is CAWSGRRYTGELFF. In DNA, the CDR3 is TGTGCCTGGAGCGGTCGAAGATACACCGGGGAGCTGTTTTTT.

This clone was detected ten times or more. This chain uses TRBV20-1 with TRBJ2-1; D unclear. This CDR3 spans 10 amino acids. Germline V gene data show CDR1 as DFQATT and CDR2 as SNEGSKA (reference sequence). V lost 2 bases and J lost 8, with 4 bases in between. CDR3 loop: CSARRDEQFF. In DNA, the CDR3 is TGCAGTGCTAGAAGGGATGAGCAGTTCTTC.

The J gene is TRBJ2-5, the V gene TRBV9, with a possible D match to TRBD2 (6 bases). The CDR3 runs to 14 residues. Trimming cost V 1 base and J 4 bases, with 11 bases left between them. From germline, CDR1 is SGDLS and CDR2 YYNGEE. In nucleotides, the CDR3 is TGTGCCAGCAGCGTAAGGTCGGAGGGAGAGACCCAGTACTTC. It yields the protein CASSVRSEGETQYF.

This clone was seen a handful of times. CDR3 nucleotide sequence: TGTGCCAGCAGACAGGGCCCGGCACCCCTCCACTTT. This sequence encodes CASRQGPAPLHF. The chain uses TRBV6-5 and TRBJ1-6; TRBD1 is a possible D gene (6 bases). The germline V gene encodes CDR1 MNHEY and CDR2 SVGAGI. The CDR3 loop spans 12 amino acids. The V end was cut by 6 bases, the J end by 11 bases, with 11 bases between.

The genes are TRBV28 and TRBJ2-1; D remains unclear. CDR1 is MDHEN, CDR2 SYDVKM, per germline. Trimming shortened V by 6 bases and J by 6 bases, and 9 bases separated the two germline ends. CDR3 length equals 12 residues. The CDR3 loop is CASRRYINEQFF. The CDR3 DNA reads as TGTGCCAGCAGACGCTACATCAATGAGCAGTTCTTC. Looking up the rest from reference TRBV28 and TRBJ2-1 gives the full variable domain: DVKVTQSSRYLVKRTGEKVFLECVQDMDHENMFWYRQDPGLGLRLIYFSYDVKMKEKGDIPEGYSVSREKKERFSLILESASTNQTSMYLCASRRYINEQFFGPGTRLTVL.

This clone was recorded only once. The chain employs TRBV2 and TRBJ1-3, with no clear D. The ends were cut back, 2 bases at V and 0 bases at J, with 8 bases in the middle. Germline assignment: CDR1 SNHLY and CDR2 FYNNEI. The CDR3 length is 15 residues. DNA for the CDR3: TGTGCCAGCAGTGAAACGGCAAACTCTGGAAACACCATATATTTT. This translates into CASSETANSGNTIYF.

V is TRBV4-2 and J is TRBJ1-4; D is ambiguous. V was clipped by 1 base and J by 13 bases, with 13 bases between them. The CDR3 has 13 residues. The germline V gene has CDR1 LGHNA and CDR2 YNFKEQ. Here the CDR3 DNA reads TGTGCCAGCAGCCAAGCATCGGGGTTCAGACTGTTTTTT. It codes for CASSQASGFRLFF.